The clone carrying this T cell receptor (beta chain) was observed at least ten times. Its antigen remains unidentified. The sample comes from a study of cytomegalovirus exposure and HLA in healthy donors. The study's findings and limits: On later analysis, the bulk of CMV-associated TCR beta chains appeared to be HLA-restricted. When the data were analyzed later, several of the most significant clusters appeared to be linked to common viral pathogens.

The PCR contained 60 Vbeta and 13 Jbeta primers. Using immunoSEQ multiplex PCR, the repertoire was profiled, and TCRdb retains in-frame clones only, with some absent. The sample holds around 67,000 clones, 65% to 70% seen once. Trimming left V 4 bases short and J 0 bases short, with 7 bases between. The CDR3 has 13 amino acids. Per germline, CDR1 SGHTA and CDR2 FQGTGA. This chain uses TRBV7-3 with TRBJ2-7, with a possible D match to TRBD1 (6 bases). Sample: PBMCs. The sequence was obtained from a woman in her 30s in good health and CMV-seronegative. CDR3 bases: TGTGCCAGCAGCTGGGGGCCCTCCTACGAGCAGTACTTC. It specifies CASSWGPSYEQYF.